The clone carrying this T cell receptor beta chain was seen a handful of times. The antigen is unknown. Extracted RNA was reverse transcribed into cDNA, the sequencing template. Sequencing used immunoSEQ multiplex PCR; TCRdb keeps in-frame clones, though not all of them. The sample gives 150,000 to 200,000 clones, 50% to 75% of which show up once; under 15% is in the top ten. CDR3 length: 16 residues. Looked up from germline, CDR1 is SGHDN and CDR2 is FVKESK. The V and J ends lost 2 bases and 4 bases respectively, with 14 bases between them. The source of the sample is a study of CD8+ T cells in alopecia areata. Study background: Tofacitinib therapy took 6 to 18 months; 6 months off drug came after. Study outcomes and limitations: Lesional tissue from the scalp (especially in alopecia totalis/universalis) showed higher clonality than normal scalp.

The chain recombines TRBV14 with TRBJ2-2; D unresolved. The TCR sequence derives from a human donor with alopecia areata. Source: CD4+ T cells sorted from blood, taken at week 0. For the CDR3, the DNA is TGTGCCAGCAGCCAAAGCAGAACACCCCTCACCGGGGAGCTGTTTTTT. Encoded protein: CASSQSRTPLTGELFF.